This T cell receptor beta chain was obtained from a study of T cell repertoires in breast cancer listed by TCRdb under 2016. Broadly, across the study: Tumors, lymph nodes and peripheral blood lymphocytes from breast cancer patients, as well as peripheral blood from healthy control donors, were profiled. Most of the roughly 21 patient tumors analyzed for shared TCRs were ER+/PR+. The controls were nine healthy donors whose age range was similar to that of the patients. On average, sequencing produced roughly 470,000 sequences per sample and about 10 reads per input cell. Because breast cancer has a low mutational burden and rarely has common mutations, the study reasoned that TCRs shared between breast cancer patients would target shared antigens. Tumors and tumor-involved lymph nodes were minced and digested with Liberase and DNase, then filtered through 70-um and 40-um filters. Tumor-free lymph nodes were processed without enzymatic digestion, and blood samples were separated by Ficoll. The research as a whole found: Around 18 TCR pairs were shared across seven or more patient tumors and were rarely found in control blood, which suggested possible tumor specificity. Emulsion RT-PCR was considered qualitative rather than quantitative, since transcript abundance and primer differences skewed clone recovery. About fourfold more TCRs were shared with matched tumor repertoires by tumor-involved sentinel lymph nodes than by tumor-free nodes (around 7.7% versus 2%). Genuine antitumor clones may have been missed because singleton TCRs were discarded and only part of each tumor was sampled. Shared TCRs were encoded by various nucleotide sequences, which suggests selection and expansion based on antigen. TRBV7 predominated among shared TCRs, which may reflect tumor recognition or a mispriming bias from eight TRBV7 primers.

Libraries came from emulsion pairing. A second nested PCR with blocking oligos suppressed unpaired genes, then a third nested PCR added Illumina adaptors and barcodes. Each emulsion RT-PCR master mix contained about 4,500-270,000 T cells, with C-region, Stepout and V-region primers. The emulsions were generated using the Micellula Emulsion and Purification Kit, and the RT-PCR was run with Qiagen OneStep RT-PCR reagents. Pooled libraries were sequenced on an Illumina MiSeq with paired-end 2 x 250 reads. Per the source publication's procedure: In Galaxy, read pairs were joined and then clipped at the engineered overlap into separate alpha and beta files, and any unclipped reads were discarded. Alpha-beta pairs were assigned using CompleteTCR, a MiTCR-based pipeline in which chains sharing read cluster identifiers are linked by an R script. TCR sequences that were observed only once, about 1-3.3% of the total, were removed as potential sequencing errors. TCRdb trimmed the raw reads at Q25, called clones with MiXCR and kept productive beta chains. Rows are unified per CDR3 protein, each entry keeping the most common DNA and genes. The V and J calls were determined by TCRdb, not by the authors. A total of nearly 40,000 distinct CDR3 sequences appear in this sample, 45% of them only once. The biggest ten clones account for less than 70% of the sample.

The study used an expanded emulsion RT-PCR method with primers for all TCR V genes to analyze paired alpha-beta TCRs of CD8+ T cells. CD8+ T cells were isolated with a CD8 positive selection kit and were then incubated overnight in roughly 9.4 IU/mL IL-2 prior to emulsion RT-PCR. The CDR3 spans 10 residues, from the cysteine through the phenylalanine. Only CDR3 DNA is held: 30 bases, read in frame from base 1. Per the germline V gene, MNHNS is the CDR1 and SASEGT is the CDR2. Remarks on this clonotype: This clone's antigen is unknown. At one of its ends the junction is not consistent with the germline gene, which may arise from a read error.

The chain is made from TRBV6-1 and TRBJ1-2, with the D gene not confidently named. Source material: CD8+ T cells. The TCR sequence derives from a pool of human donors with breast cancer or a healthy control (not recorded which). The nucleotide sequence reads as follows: TGTGCCAGCGGAGGCTATGGCCACACCTTC. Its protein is CASGGYGHTF.